The T cell receptor (beta chain) described here comes from a study of OX40 agonist ivuxolimab in advanced cancers. About the research overall: Participants averaged approximately 60 years of age (range roughly 23 to 79) and were roughly 83% male. Notes on the study in general: Clonal expansion from baseline to week 6 occurred in both CD4+ and CD8+ T cells. Average numbers of expanded clones were greater in CD8+ T cells than in CD4+.

Exclusion applied to patients with autoimmune disease history or systemic immunosuppression. The trim removed 7 bases at V and 5 bases at J, leaving 7 bases unmatched. Germline CDR1 and CDR2: MNHEY and SMNVEV (reference sequence). CDR3 length equals 14 residues. Using immunoSEQ multiplex PCR, the repertoire was profiled, and TCRdb retains in-frame clones only, with some absent. The top ten hold about 15% of the sample, which has roughly 23,000 clones, 84% seen once. As for this clone: Antigen specificity is unknown.

The source was CD4+ or CD8+ T cells sorted from blood, collected in a trial of the OX40 agonist ivuxolimab. The rearrangement links TRBV27 to TRBJ1-5; the match to TRBD1 covers 8 bases. The receptor was isolated from an adult with an advanced solid tumor such as melanoma, head and neck, liver or kidney cancer. This CDR3 reads CASTPGQVDQPQHF. The CDR3 DNA follows: TGTGCCAGCACCCCGGGACAGGTTGATCAGCCCCAGCATTTT.